Listed below are T cell receptor beta chains from one sample, sequenced in a study of CD8 T cells in ankylosing spondylitis. One entry per CDR3 protein results from TCRdb running MiXCR on the 5' RACE reads. This table holds around 39,000 distinct CDR3 sequences, 9.5% to 11% found once. Sequencing input: synovial fluid, either unsorted or a sorted T cell fraction (not recorded which). Receptors originate from a male donor with ankylosing spondylitis. The CDR3 runs from the conserved cysteine through the conserved F or W. D genes are given only for firm matches. A row's size may be missing; if present it is once, few, many or a size class.

TRBD2	few	TRBV11-1	TRBJ2-1	TGTGCCAGCAGCTTAGCAGGGCCTAGCGGGAGCAATGAGCAGTTCTTC	CASSLAGPSGSNEQFF
NA	many	TRBV27	TRBJ2-7	TGTGCCAGCAGTTTCCAGGGATACTCCTACGAGCAGTACTTC	CASSFQGYSYEQYF
TRBD1	few	TRBV2	TRBJ2-7	TGTGCCAGCAGAGCCGGGACAGGGCGGTACGAGCAGTACTTC	CASRAGTGRYEQYF
TRBD2	many	TRBV12-3/TRBV12-4	TRBJ2-3	TGTGCCAGCAGTTTAGTATTCCTAGCGGGAGATACGCAGTATTTT	CASSLVFLAGDTQYF
NA	few	TRBV4-2	TRBJ2-1	TGTGCCAGCAGCCCCTCCCAGCGGGCCTCCTACAATGAGCAGTTCTTC	CASSPSQRASYNEQFF
TRBD2	NA	TRBV20-1	TRBJ2-1	TGCAGTGCCCCCTCCGCGGGAGGGTCCGATGAGCAGTTCTTC	CSAPSAGGSDEQFF
NA	many	TRBV28	TRBJ1-1	TGTGCCAGCAGGAAGGGGTGGCCGTACACTGAAGCTTTCTTT	CASRKGWPYTEAFF
NA	many	TRBV27	TRBJ2-2	TGTGCCAGCGCCGGGGGCGCCGGGGAGCTGTTTTTT	CASAGGAGELFF
NA	NA	TRBV5-6	TRBJ2-7	TGTGCCAGCAGGGGTGGTGGCGAGCAGTACTTC	CASRGGGEQYF
TRBD2	NA	TRBV11-2	TRBJ2-3	TGTGCCAGCAGCTTCTCCGGGGGTAGCGGGGGTTCAGGGAATACGCAGTATTTT	CASSFSGGSGGSGNTQYF
NA	NA	TRBV19	TRBJ2-1	TGTGCCAGTAGTATACGGCGTTGGTCCTACAATGAGCAGTTCTTC	CASSIRRWSYNEQFF
TRBD2	NA	TRBV11-2	TRBJ2-1	TGTGCCAGCAGCCCTATTAGCGGGAGGGCGAACAATGAGCAGTTCTTC	CASSPISGRANNEQFF
NA	many	TRBV30	TRBJ1-2	TGTGCCTGGAGTCTGGAGGGGGACTATGGCTACACCTTC	CAWSLEGDYGYTF
NA	many	TRBV7-8	TRBJ2-1	TGTGCCAGCAGCTTACGGGCCAGGGGCAATGAGCAGTTCTTC	CASSLRARGNEQFF
NA	many	TRBV7-9	TRBJ2-1	TGTGCCAGCAGCTCACGCTATTCGCCGGGCCCCACGGGTGAGCAGTTCTTC	CASSSRYSPGPTGEQFF
NA	NA	TRBV12-3/TRBV12-4	TRBJ2-2	TGTGCCAGCAGTTTCACCGGGGAGCTGTTTTTT	CASSFTGELFF
NA	NA	TRBV9	TRBJ2-1	TGTGCCAGCAGCGCCTGGACAGCCGCTAATGAGCAGTTCTTC	CASSAWTAANEQFF
TRBD1	few	TRBV2	TRBJ2-4	TGTGCCAGCAGCCCGGGACAGGGGGGTTCCAAAAACATTCAGTACTTC	CASSPGQGGSKNIQYF
TRBD2	many	TRBV12-5	TRBJ2-7	TGTGCTAGTGGTTTCGGGACTAGCGCATTCTACGAGCAGTACTTC	CASGFGTSAFYEQYF
NA	many	TRBV28	TRBJ2-7	TGTGCCAGCAGCGCAATTGGGACTTTCTTGGGGCGGTACTTC	CASSAIGTFLGRYF
TRBD2	many	TRBV11-2	TRBJ2-1	TGTGCCAGCAGCTCCGGGACTAGCGGATTAAATGAGCAGTTCTTC	CASSSGTSGLNEQFF
TRBD1	many	TRBV10-3	TRBJ2-7	TGTGCCATCGGGACAGGCTCCTACGAGCAGTACTTC	CAIGTGSYEQYF
TRBD2	NA	TRBV15	TRBJ2-1	TGTGCCACCAGCAGCCGTAGCGGGAGGGCCAGGAATGAGCAGTTCTTC	CATSSRSGRARNEQFF
NA	few	TRBV29-1	TRBJ2-7	TGCAGCGTTTGGTCGGACGAGCAGTACTTC	CSVWSDEQYF
NA	NA	TRBV11-2	TRBJ1-4	TGTGCCAGCAGCTTTGGGTGGGGTGAAAAACTGTTTTTT	CASSFGWGEKLFF
NA	NA	TRBV14	TRBJ2-3	TGTGCCAGCAGCCAGAGGGGTGCGAACACAGATACGCAGTATTTT	CASSQRGANTDTQYF
NA	many	TRBV27	TRBJ2-4	TGTGCCAGCAGTCCGATAACAGAAGCCAAAAACATTCAGTACTTC	CASSPITEAKNIQYF
NA	many	TRBV7-3	TRBJ2-1	TGTGCCAGCAGCTCAAATTTATACAATGAGCAGTTCTTC	CASSSNLYNEQFF
TRBD1	many	TRBV2	TRBJ2-3	TGTGCCAGCAGTATGGACAGGGGTCCCCCGCACGTTGCCACAGATACGCAGTATTTT	CASSMDRGPPHVATDTQYF
NA	few	TRBV2	TRBJ1-1	TGTGCCAGCGGTCAGGGATTGACTGAAGCTTTCTTT	CASGQGLTEAFF
NA	many	TRBV28	TRBJ2-7	TGTGCCAGCAGTTGGGACTTCTCCTACGAGCAGTACTTC	CASSWDFSYEQYF
NA	NA	TRBV30	TRBJ2-7	TGTGCCTGGAGTGACGAAGGGACCGCTCGAATCTACGAGCAGTACTTC	CAWSDEGTARIYEQYF
NA	many	TRBV12-3/TRBV12-4	TRBJ2-2	TGTGCCAGCAGTTGGACCGGGCTGGGGGAGCTGTTTTTT	CASSWTGLGELFF
TRBD2	few	TRBV12-3/TRBV12-4	TRBJ2-1	TGTGCCAGCAGTTTTTGGACTAGCGGGACGAATGAGCAGTTCTTC	CASSFWTSGTNEQFF
NA	few	TRBV11-2	TRBJ2-7	TGTGCCAGCAGCCCCACAATATCCGGGTCGAAGAGTTTTTCCTACGAGCAGTACTTC	CASSPTISGSKSFSYEQYF
TRBD2	many	TRBV11-2	TRBJ2-5	TGTGCCAGCAGCTTTGGGGCTAGCGGGAGTAGAGAGACCCAGTACTTC	CASSFGASGSRETQYF
NA	NA	TRBV9	TRBJ2-2	TGTGCCAGCAGCGCCCAGACCCCCGGGGAGCTGTTTTTT	CASSAQTPGELFF
NA	large	TRBV12-3/TRBV12-4	TRBJ2-3	TGTGCCAGCAGTGTGAGCACAGATACGCAGTATTTT	CASSVSTDTQYF
TRBD1	few	TRBV19	TRBJ2-2	TGTGCCAGTAGGACCACAGGGGAGAACACCGGGGAGCTGTTTTTT	CASRTTGENTGELFF
NA	many	TRBV12-3/TRBV12-4	TRBJ2-5	TGTGCCAGCAGTTTATCAGGCCTGGAGACCCAGTACTTC	CASSLSGLETQYF
NA	many	TRBV5-1	TRBJ2-3	TGCGCCAGCAGCTCCGCGGCCGGGCGAGATACGCAGTATTTT	CASSSAAGRDTQYF
TRBD1	NA	TRBV20-1	TRBJ2-7	TGCAGTGCGCGGGGACAGGGCGATTCCTACGAGCAGTACTTC	CSARGQGDSYEQYF
NA	medium-sized	TRBV29-1	TRBJ2-7	TGCAGCGTTGGATTGTGGGGGGAACGAGGCGAGCAGTACTTC	CSVGLWGERGEQYF
NA	NA	TRBV5-5	TRBJ1-5	TGTGCCAGCAGCCAACTTCCCCAGAAGATTCAGCCCCAGCATTTT	CASSQLPQKIQPQHF
TRBD2	few	TRBV4-1	TRBJ2-5	TGCGCCAGCAGCCAAGAATGGTCTAGCGGGAGGGCCCGGGAGACCCAGTACTTC	CASSQEWSSGRARETQYF
NA	few	TRBV7-3	TRBJ2-3	TGTGCCAGCAGCTTAATCTCCGGTAACACAGATACGCAGTATTTT	CASSLISGNTDTQYF
NA	many	TRBV7-8	TRBJ2-7	TGTGCCAGCAGCTTTCACCAGGGCCCCTCCTACGAGCAGTACTTC	CASSFHQGPSYEQYF
TRBD2	NA	TRBV15	TRBJ2-7	TGTGCCACCAGCAGAGTAGTATTAGGCGGGAGCTCCTACGAGCAGTACTTC	CATSRVVLGGSSYEQYF